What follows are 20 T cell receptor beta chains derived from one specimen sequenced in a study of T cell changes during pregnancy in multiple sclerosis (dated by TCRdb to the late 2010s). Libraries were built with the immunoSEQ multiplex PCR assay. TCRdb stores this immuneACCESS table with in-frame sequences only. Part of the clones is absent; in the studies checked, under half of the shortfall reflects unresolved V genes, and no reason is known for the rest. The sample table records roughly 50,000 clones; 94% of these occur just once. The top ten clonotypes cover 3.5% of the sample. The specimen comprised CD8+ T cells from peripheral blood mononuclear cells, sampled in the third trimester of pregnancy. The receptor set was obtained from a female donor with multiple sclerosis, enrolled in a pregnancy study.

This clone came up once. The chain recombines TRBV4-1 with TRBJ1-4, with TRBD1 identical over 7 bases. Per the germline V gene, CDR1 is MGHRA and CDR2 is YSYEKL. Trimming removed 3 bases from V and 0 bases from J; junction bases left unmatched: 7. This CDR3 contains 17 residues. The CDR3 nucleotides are TGCGCCAGCAGCCAGATGGGACAGACGGCAACTAATGAAAAACTGTTTTTT. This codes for CASSQMGQTATNEKLFF.

CDR3 in amino acids: CASSRQGTSGRDGEQYF. CDR3 nucleotide sequence: TGTGCCAGCAGCCGTCAGGGTACTAGCGGGAGGGATGGCGAGCAGTACTTC. The chain joins TRBV11-2 to TRBJ2-7; 13 nucleotides match TRBD2. The length of the CDR3 is 17 residues. V trimming: 5 bases; J trimming: 6 bases; junction bases outside the gene matches: 13. The germline V gene encodes CDR1 SGHAT and CDR2 FQNNGV.

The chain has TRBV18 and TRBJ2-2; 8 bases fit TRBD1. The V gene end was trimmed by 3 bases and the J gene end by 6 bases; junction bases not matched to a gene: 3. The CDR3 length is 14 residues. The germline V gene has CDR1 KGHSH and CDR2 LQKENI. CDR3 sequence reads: CASSPQGAAGELFF. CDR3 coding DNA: TGTGCCAGCTCACCCCAGGGGGCGGCCGGGGAGCTGTTTTTT.

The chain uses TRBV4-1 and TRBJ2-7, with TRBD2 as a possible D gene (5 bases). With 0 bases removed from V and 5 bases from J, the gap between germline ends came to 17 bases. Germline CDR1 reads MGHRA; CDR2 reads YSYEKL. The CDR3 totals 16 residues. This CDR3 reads CASSQDFDTGLNEQYF. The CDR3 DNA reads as TGCGCCAGCAGCCAAGATTTCGACACGGGGTTGAACGAGCAGTACTTC.

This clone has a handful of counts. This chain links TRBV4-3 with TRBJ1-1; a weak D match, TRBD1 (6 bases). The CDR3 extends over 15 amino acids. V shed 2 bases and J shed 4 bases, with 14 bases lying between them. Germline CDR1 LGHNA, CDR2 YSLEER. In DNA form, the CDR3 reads TGCGCCAGCAGCCAAACAGGGTTTGGTTCCACTGAAGCTTTCTTT. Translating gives CASSQTGFGSTEAFF.

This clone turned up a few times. This CDR3 is CASNPAGNYEQYF. The CDR3 coding sequence is TGTGCCAGCAATCCCGCAGGGAACTACGAGCAGTACTTC. This chain joins TRBV6-5 and TRBJ2-7, with a tentative D call TRBD1 (5 bases). The V gene lost 7 bases and the J gene lost 3 bases, with 13 bases spanning the gap. Germline loops: CDR1 MNHEY, CDR2 SVGAGI. The CDR3 loop spans 13 amino acids.

CDR3 nucleotide sequence: TGCGCCAGCAGCTCAGGGACAGGAAAATCCGGGGAGCTGTTTTTT. As protein: CASSSGTGKSGELFF. V gene TRBV5-1 combines with J gene TRBJ2-2; 8 bases are shared with TRBD1. The ends lost 3 bases at V and 6 bases at J; junction bases unmatched: 7. The length of the CDR3 is 15 residues. The germline CDR1 and CDR2 sequences are SGHRS and YFSETQ.

CDR3 DNA: TGTGCCAGCAGTCAGGGGGCCCCAGATACGCAGTATTTT. Amino acids: CASSQGAPDTQYF. This chain uses TRBV6-6 with TRBJ2-3, with TRBD1 identical over 8 bases. Germline trimming cut 5 bases from V and 4 bases from J; bases unmatched to any gene: 2. CDR3 length: 13 residues. Germline CDR1 is MNHNY and CDR2 is SVGAGI (reference sequence).

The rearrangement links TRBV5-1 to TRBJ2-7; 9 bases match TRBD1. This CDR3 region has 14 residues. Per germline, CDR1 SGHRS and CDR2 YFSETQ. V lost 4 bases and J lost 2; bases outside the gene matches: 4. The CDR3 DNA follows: TGCGCCAGCAGCGCGGGACAGGGCACCTACGAGCAGTACTTC. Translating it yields CASSAGQGTYEQYF.

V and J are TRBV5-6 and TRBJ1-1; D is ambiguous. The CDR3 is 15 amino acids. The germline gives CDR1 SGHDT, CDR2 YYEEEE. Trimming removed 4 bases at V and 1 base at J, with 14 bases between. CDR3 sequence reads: CASSQPTDWNTEAFF. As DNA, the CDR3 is TGTGCCAGCAGCCAACCTACCGACTGGAACACTGAAGCTTTCTTT.

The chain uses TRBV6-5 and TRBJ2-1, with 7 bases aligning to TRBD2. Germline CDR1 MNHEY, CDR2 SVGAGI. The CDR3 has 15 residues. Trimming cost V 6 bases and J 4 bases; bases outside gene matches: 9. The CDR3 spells CASSTGTKVYNEQFF. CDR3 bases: TGTGCCAGCAGCACCGGGACTAAGGTATACAATGAGCAGTTCTTC.

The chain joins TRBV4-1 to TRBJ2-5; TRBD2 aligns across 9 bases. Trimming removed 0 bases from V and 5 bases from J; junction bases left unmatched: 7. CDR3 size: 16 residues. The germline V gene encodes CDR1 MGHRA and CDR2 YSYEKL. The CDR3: CASSQDLAGLGETQYF. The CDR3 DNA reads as TGCGCCAGCAGCCAAGATCTAGCGGGATTGGGTGAGACCCAGTACTTC.

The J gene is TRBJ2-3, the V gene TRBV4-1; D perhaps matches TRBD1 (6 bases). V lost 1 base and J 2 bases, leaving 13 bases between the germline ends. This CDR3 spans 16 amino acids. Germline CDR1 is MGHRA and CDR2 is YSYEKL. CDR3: CASSQGSRGITDTQYF. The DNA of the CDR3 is TGCGCCAGCAGCCAAGGGTCCAGGGGAATCACAGATACGCAGTATTTT.

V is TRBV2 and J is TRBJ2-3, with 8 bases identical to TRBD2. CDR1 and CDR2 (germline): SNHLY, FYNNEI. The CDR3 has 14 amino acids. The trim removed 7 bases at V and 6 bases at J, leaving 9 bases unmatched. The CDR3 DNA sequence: TGTGCCAGCACCGGGGGGGCACGAATGGATACGCAGTATTTT. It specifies CASTGGARMDTQYF.

The CDR3 coding sequence is TGTGCCAGCAGCAATGCGGGACTAAGCACAGATACGCAGTATTTT. Protein: CASSNAGLSTDTQYF. The V gene is TRBV6-1, the J gene TRBJ2-3; 7 nucleotides align to TRBD2. Germline CDR1 is MNHNS and CDR2 is SASEGT. Trimming removed 6 bases from V and 0 bases from J; junction bases left unmatched: 6. The CDR3 length is 15 residues.

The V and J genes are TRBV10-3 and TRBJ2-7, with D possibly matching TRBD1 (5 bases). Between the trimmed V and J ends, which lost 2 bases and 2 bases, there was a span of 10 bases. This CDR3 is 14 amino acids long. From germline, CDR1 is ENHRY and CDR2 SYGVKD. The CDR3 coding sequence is TGTGCCATCAGTGAGGGACGACAGACCTACGAGCAGTACTTC. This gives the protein CAISEGRQTYEQYF.

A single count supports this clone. The CDR3 loop is CASSEKDRGGFYEQYF. CDR3 sequence (DNA): TGTGCCAGCAGTGAGAAAGACAGGGGAGGTTTCTACGAGCAGTACTTC. J is TRBJ2-7 and V is TRBV2; 8 bases map to TRBD1. The trim removed 3 bases at V and 3 bases at J, leaving 10 bases unmatched. The CDR3 extends over 16 amino acids. Germline values: CDR1 SNHLY, CDR2 FYNNEI. The whole variable domain, remainder taken from reference TRBV2 and TRBJ2-7, is EPEVTQTPSHQVTQMGQEVILRCVPISNHLYFYWYRQILGQKVEFLVSFYNNEISEKSEIFDDQFSVERPDGSNFTLKIRSTKLEDSAMYFCASSEKDRGGFYEQYFGPGTRLTVT.

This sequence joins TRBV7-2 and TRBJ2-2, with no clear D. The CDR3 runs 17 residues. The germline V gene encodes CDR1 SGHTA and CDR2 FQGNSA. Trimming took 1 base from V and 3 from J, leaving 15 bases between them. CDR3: CASSLVSVPEDTGELFF. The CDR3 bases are TGTGCCAGCAGCTTAGTATCCGTCCCCGAGGACACCGGGGAGCTGTTTTTT.

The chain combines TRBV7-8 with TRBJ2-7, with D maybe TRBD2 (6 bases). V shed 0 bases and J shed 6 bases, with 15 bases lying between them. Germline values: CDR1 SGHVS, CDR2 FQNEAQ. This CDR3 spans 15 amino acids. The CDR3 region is CASSLAGGGVGEQYF. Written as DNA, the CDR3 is TGTGCCAGCAGCTTAGCGGGAGGAGGCGTCGGCGAGCAGTACTTC.

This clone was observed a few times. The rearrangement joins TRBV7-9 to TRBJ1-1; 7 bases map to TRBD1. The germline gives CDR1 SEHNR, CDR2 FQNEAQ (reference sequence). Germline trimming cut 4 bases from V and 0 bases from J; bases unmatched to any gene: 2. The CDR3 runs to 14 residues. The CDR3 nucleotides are TGTGCCAGCAGCTCGGGACAGATGAACACTGAAGCTTTCTTT. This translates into CASSSGQMNTEAFF.